This TCR beta chain was recorded in a study of Graves' ophthalmopathy and Graves' hyperthyroidism. This CDR3 region has 16 residues. The V gene's germline CDR1 is SGHRS and CDR2 YFSETQ. V lost 3 bases to trimming and J lost 3 bases; unmatched junction nucleotides: 8. Study results and limitations: Most expanded clonotypes from thyroid (those above 0.001 frequency) were also found in blood. The 13-signature model separated ophthalmopathy from stable hyperthyroidism at 85% to 90% sensitivity and about 81% specificity.

RNA served as the template for amplifying TCR beta CDR3 regions. In the first round, RT-PCR was carried out with HTBI primers, and a multiplex PCR formed the second round. TCRdb re-called the multiplex PCR reads with MiXCR, one entry per CDR3 protein. The sample carries 350,000 or so distinct CDR3 sequences, about a sixth recorded once. This clonotype was seen at least ten times. Antigen unknown. CAS ≥3, NOSPECS ≥4, moderate-to-severe activity and duration under 3 months marked donors with ophthalmopathy. Specimen: peripheral blood. This chain connects TRBV5-1 to TRBJ2-7; 11 bases align to TRBD2. The origin of this receptor is an adult man with Graves' ophthalmopathy. The CDR3 DNA reads TGCGCCAGCAGCTCATTAACTAGCGGGAGATTCTACGAGCAGTACTTC. This gives the protein CASSSLTSGRFYEQYF.